This TCR beta chain derives from a study of cytomegalovirus exposure and HLA in healthy donors. Germline V gene lookup returns CDR1 SGHDN and CDR2 FVKESK. The CDR3 runs 15 residues. Trimming cost V 1 base and J 4 bases; bases outside gene matches: 6. The method was immunoSEQ multiplex PCR; TCRdb's version includes in-frame clones alone and lacks a portion of them. Of about 350,000 clones listed, about 90% are singletons. This chain joins TRBV14 and TRBJ2-7; TRBD1 agrees at 8 bases. The receptor was derived from a woman in her thirties in good health and CMV-seropositive. Sample: PBMCs. The CDR3 nucleotides read TGTGCCAGCAGCCAAGTAGGGACAGGCAGATACGAGCAGTACTTC. This gives the protein CASSQVGTGRYEQYF. The entire variable domain, with the rest obtained from reference TRBV14 and TRBJ2-7, is as follows: EAGVTQFPSHSVIEKGQTVTLRCDPISGHDNLYWYRRVMGKEIKFLLHFVKESKQDESGMPNNRFLAERTGGTYSTLKVQPAELEDSGVYFCASSQVGTGRYEQYFGPGTRLTVT.